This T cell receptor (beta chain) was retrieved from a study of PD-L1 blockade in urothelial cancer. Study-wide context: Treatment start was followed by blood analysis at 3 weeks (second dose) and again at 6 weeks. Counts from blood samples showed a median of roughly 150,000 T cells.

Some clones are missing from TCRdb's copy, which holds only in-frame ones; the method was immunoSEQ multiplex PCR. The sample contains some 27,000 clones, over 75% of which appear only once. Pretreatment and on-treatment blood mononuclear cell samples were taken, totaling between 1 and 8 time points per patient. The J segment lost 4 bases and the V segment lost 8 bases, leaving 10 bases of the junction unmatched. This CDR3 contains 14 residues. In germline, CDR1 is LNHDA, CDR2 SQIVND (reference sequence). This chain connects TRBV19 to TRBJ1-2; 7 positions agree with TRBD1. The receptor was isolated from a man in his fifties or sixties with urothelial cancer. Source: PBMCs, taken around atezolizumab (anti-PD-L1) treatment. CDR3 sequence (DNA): TGTGCCAGTTGGGACAGAGGAGTAAGCTATGGCTACACCTTC. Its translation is CASWDRGVSYGYTF.